These 28 T cell receptor beta chains came from one sample sequenced in a study of T-cell memory formation after mild COVID-19. TCRdb re-derived calls from the 5' RACE reads in MiXCR, one entry per CDR3 protein. The data contain about 470,000 distinct CDR3 sequences, roughly 18% of them seen just once; the ten biggest clones take up approximately 13%. The sample taken for sequencing was PBMCs or a T cell subset sorted from them (not recorded which). These receptors were taken from an adult woman who had mild COVID-19 (a few samples of this study predate the infection). Cell type and time point are not known.

This clonotype was recorded a few times. The CDR3 is CASSIWRQDQPQHF. The DNA of the CDR3 is TGTGCCAGTAGTATTTGGCGTCAGGATCAGCCCCAGCATTTT. This chain links TRBV19 with TRBJ1-5; unclear D gene. The CDR3 is 14 residues long. The V and J ends lost 3 bases and 5 bases respectively, with 11 bases between them. Germline V gene data show CDR1 as LNHDA and CDR2 as SQIVND (reference sequence).

In its sample, this clonotype was seen a few times. This chain links TRBV7-9 with TRBJ2-1; the D gene is possibly TRBD2 (6 bases). With 5 bases removed from V and 7 bases from J, the gap between germline ends came to 12 bases. Germline CDR1 SEHNR, CDR2 FQNEAQ (reference sequence). The CDR3 spans 13 residues. The CDR3 loop reads CASSLGSRNEQFF. DNA of the CDR3: TGTGCCAGCAGCCTCGGGAGTAGGAATGAGCAGTTCTTC.

This clonotype turned up a few times. The chain employs TRBV27 and TRBJ1-1; the match to TRBD1 covers 7 bases. Looked up from germline, CDR1 is MNHEY and CDR2 is SMNVEV (reference sequence). The CDR3 spans 12 residues. J lost 9 bases, V lost 8 bases, and 9 bases had no gene match. The CDR3 spells CASGQAAYKAFF. Written as DNA, the CDR3 is TGTGCCAGCGGACAGGCGGCCTACAAAGCTTTCTTT.

The table lists this clonotype with a few counts. The chain couples TRBV29-1 to TRBJ2-1; D is ambiguous. The CDR3 length is 11 residues. The V and J ends lost 4 bases and 2 bases respectively, with 3 bases between them. Germline V lookup: CDR1 SQVTM, CDR2 ANQGSEA. CDR3 residues: CSVGPYNEQFF. CDR3 coding DNA: TGCAGCGTTGGGCCCTACAATGAGCAGTTCTTC.

This clonotype was seen only a few times. The chain recombines TRBV13 with TRBJ2-1; D might be TRBD2 (6 bases). The germline gives CDR1 PRHDT, CDR2 FYEKMQ (reference sequence). The V gene lost 0 bases and the J gene lost 5 bases, with 8 bases spanning the gap. This CDR3 spans 14 amino acids. CDR3 loop: CASSLGAGHNEQFF. CDR3 in DNA: TGTGCCAGCAGCTTAGGGGCGGGACACAATGAGCAGTTCTTC.

The table lists this clonotype with a few counts. The V and J genes are TRBV14 and TRBJ1-6; D remains unclear. The CDR3 extends over 13 amino acids. Trimming removed 4 bases from V and 10 bases from J, with 11 bases in between. In germline, CDR1 is SGHDN, CDR2 FVKESK. CDR3 in amino acids: CASSPHLESPLHF. Written as DNA, the CDR3 is TGTGCCAGCAGCCCCCACCTGGAATCACCCCTCCACTTT.

The chain has TRBV11-2 and TRBJ2-1, with D possibly TRBD2 on 6 matching bases. The germline CDR1 and CDR2 sequences are SGHAT and FQNNGV. The V gene lost 1 base and the J gene lost 4 bases, with 11 bases spanning the gap. CDR3 size: 15 residues. CDR3 protein: CASSLAGGVYNEQFF. Here the CDR3 DNA reads TGTGCCAGCAGCTTAGCCGGGGGAGTTTACAATGAGCAGTTCTTC.

The sample holds a few counts of this clonotype. The genes are TRBV3-1 and TRBJ1-3; TRBD1 might be the D (6 bases). Germline-derived CDR1 and CDR2 are LGHDT and YNNKEL (reference sequence). The CDR3 is 15 residues long. The germline V and J ends were trimmed by 4 bases and 0 bases, with 10 bases remaining between them. The CDR3 loop is CASSPTGSSGNTIYF. Here the CDR3 DNA reads TGTGCCAGCAGCCCTACAGGGAGCTCTGGAAACACCATATATTTT. Based on the CDR3 plus reference TRBV3-1 and TRBJ1-3, the full variable domain is DTAVSQTPKYLVTQMGNDKSIKCEQNLGHDTMYWYKQDSKKFLKIMFSYNNKELIINETVPNRFSPKSPDKAHLNLHINSLELGDSAVYFCASSPTGSSGNTIYFGEGSWLTVV.

This clonotype came up a few times. This chain joins TRBV27 and TRBJ2-7, with D possibly TRBD1 on 6 matching bases. The V gene lost 6 bases and the J gene lost 5 bases, with 17 bases spanning the gap. This CDR3 region has 14 residues. Germline lookup yields CDR1 MNHEY and CDR2 SMNVEV (reference sequence). The CDR3 reads CASRIQGYVDEQYF. CDR3 in DNA: TGTGCCAGCAGGATACAGGGATATGTAGACGAGCAGTACTTC.

This clonotype was counted at least ten times. V is TRBV14 and J is TRBJ1-2, with 8 bases that match TRBD1. The CDR3 extends over 15 amino acids. The germline V gene encodes CDR1 SGHDN and CDR2 FVKESK. J lost 3 bases, V lost 1 base, and 4 bases had no gene match. This CDR3 reads CASSQVQGGDYGYTF. The DNA of the CDR3 is TGTGCCAGCAGCCAAGTACAGGGGGGAGACTATGGCTACACCTTC.

In its sample, this clonotype was seen a few times. A much more abundant neighbour one base away suggests this may be a read error. The V call is TRBV24-1, the J call TRBJ2-7; D gene uncertain. This CDR3 is built from 12 residues. CDR1 and CDR2 (germline): KGHDR, SFDVKD. Here the CDR3 reads CVTSAGSYEQYF. Here the CDR3 DNA reads TGTGTCACCAGTGCCGGATCCTACGAGCAGTACTTC.

The chain couples TRBV6-5 to TRBJ2-2; 7 bases agree with TRBD2. Germline V gene data show CDR1 as MNHEY and CDR2 as SVGAGI. The ends lost 3 bases at V and 4 bases at J; junction bases unmatched: 8. This CDR3 region has 16 residues. CDR3: CASSYGGRFRTGELFF. The CDR3 DNA reads as TGTGCCAGCAGTTATGGCGGGAGATTCCGCACCGGGGAGCTGTTTTTT.

This clonotype was seen a handful of times. The rearrangement joins TRBV12-3 or TRBV12-4 to TRBJ2-7, with 7 nucleotides matching TRBD2. The CDR3 has 13 residues. V lost 7 bases, J lost 6 bases, and 9 bases stayed unmatched. CDR3 amino acids: CASTRWRESEQYF. The CDR3 nucleotides are TGTGCCAGCACCAGGTGGCGGGAGTCCGAGCAGTACTTC.

This clonotype was counted at least ten times. The J gene is TRBJ1-2, the V gene TRBV20-1, with 8 bases identical to TRBD1. Germline V gene lookup returns CDR1 DFQATT and CDR2 SNEGSKA (reference sequence). There are 13 residues in the CDR3. With V trimmed by 8 bases and J by 8 bases, 13 bases remained unmatched. Here the CDR3 reads CSTTGTGTGGYTF. CDR3 DNA sequence: TGCAGTACAACCGGGACAGGAACAGGGGGCTACACCTTC.

In its sample, this clonotype was seen many times. The rearrangement links TRBV29-1 to TRBJ2-1; the match to TRBD1 covers 7 bases. Germline assignment: CDR1 SQVTM and CDR2 ANQGSEA. The CDR3 consists of 10 residues. The V segment lost 6 bases and the J segment 10 bases; nucleotides outside the gene matches: 3. CDR3 in DNA: TGCAGCGTACCGGGACAGGAGCAGTTCTTC. It codes for CSVPGQEQFF.

This chain connects TRBV10-3 to TRBJ1-1; D might be TRBD1 (5 bases). The germline V gene has CDR1 ENHRY and CDR2 SYGVKD. The CDR3 has 16 residues. V shed 3 bases and J shed 5 bases, with 19 bases lying between them. The CDR3 region has the DNA TGTGCCATCAGTGACCCCACCGTTAGGGGTAGGACTGAAGCTTTCTTT. This sequence encodes CAISDPTVRGRTEAFF.

There are a few counts of this clonotype. The CDR3 sequence: CASTEDFITGELFF. DNA for the CDR3: TGTGCCAGCACTGAGGACTTTATCACCGGGGAGCTGTTTTTT. The rearrangement links TRBV2 to TRBJ2-2; D might be TRBD2 (5 bases). The V and J ends lost 7 bases and 4 bases respectively, with 13 bases between them. There are 14 residues in the CDR3. Looked up from germline, CDR1 is SNHLY and CDR2 is FYNNEI.

This clonotype was detected only once. The V and J genes are TRBV24-1 and TRBJ2-1; D gene ambiguous. The CDR3 consists of 15 residues. From germline, CDR1 is KGHDR and CDR2 SFDVKD. The V end was cut by 2 bases, the J end by 10 bases, with 17 bases between. CDR3 protein: CATSDYTTRQGEQFF. DNA for the CDR3: TGTGCCACCAGTGATTACACAACCCGCCAAGGGGAGCAGTTCTTC.

The chain uses TRBV9 and TRBJ2-2, with a weak D call TRBD2 (6 bases). The V and J ends lost 0 bases and 7 bases respectively, with 19 bases between them. The CDR3 has 17 residues. Per the germline V gene, CDR1 is SGDLS and CDR2 is YYNGEE. The CDR3 reads CASSVGGTPVEGGELFF. The CDR3 DNA reads as TGTGCCAGCAGCGTAGGCGGGACTCCTGTGGAGGGCGGGGAGCTGTTTTTT.

This clonotype was found a few times. The chain joins TRBV2 to TRBJ1-6, with D possibly being TRBD1 (5 bases). Germline V gene lookup returns CDR1 SNHLY and CDR2 FYNNEI. Trimming shortened V by 6 bases and J by 6 bases, and 9 bases separated the two germline ends. This CDR3 has 13 residues. CDR3 DNA: TGTGCCAGCAGATCAGGGAGTAATTCACCCCTCCACTTT. This encodes CASRSGSNSPLHF.

The chain is built from TRBV7-2 and TRBJ1-2, with D possibly matching TRBD1 (5 bases). The V end was cut by 5 bases, the J end by 7 bases, with 23 bases between. CDR1 and CDR2 (germline): SGHTA, FQGNSA. This CDR3 contains 16 residues. This chain's CDR3 is CASSPRPGTVSRGYTF. CDR3 in DNA: TGTGCCAGCAGCCCCCGGCCCGGGACGGTCTCCCGTGGCTACACCTTC.

This clonotype was counted only a few times. The rearrangement joins TRBV4-1 to TRBJ2-2; D possibly corresponds to TRBD1 (5 bases). Trimming stripped 0 bases from V and 3 bases from J, with 5 bases between. The length of the CDR3 is 14 residues. Germline V lookup: CDR1 MGHRA, CDR2 YSYEKL. CDR3 nucleotide sequence: TGCGCCAGCAGCCAAGAAGGGGACACCGGGGAGCTGTTTTTT. Its translation is CASSQEGDTGELFF.

For the CDR3, the DNA is TGCGCCAGCAGCCATTCCCCAGGGGACTCCTACGAGCAGTACTTC. Translated, it gives CASSHSPGDSYEQYF. The chain joins TRBV4-1 to TRBJ2-7; TRBD1 might be the D (6 bases). V was trimmed by 3 bases and J by 0 bases, leaving 12 bases between them. This CDR3 is built from 15 residues. CDR1 is MGHRA, CDR2 YSYEKL, per germline.

The rearrangement links TRBV12-3 or TRBV12-4 to TRBJ2-3; 8 bases are shared with TRBD1. The CDR3 is 15 amino acids. Losses at the gene ends were 5 bases for V and 0 bases for J; bases not matched to a gene: 4. CDR3 DNA: TGTGCCAGCAGTCCGCGACAGGGGAGCACAGATACGCAGTATTTT. Amino acid sequence: CASSPRQGSTDTQYF.

The V gene is TRBV6-1, the J gene TRBJ1-5; D gene uncertain. In germline, CDR1 is MNHNS, CDR2 SASEGT. This CDR3 contains 15 residues. V lost 3 bases, J lost 4 bases, and 13 bases lay in between. CDR3: CASSDSAGLNQPQHF. CDR3 in DNA: TGTGCCAGCAGTGACTCGGCGGGGTTAAATCAGCCCCAGCATTTT.

This rearrangement joins TRBV18 to TRBJ2-1; 10 bases align to TRBD2. This CDR3 has 23 amino acids. J gave up 4 bases and V 0 bases, and 24 bases lay outside the gene matches. Germline CDR1 and CDR2: KGHSH and LQKENI. This CDR3 is CASSPPTPRSGRASATIYNEQFF. The DNA of the CDR3 is TGTGCCAGCTCACCACCGACCCCCAGGAGCGGGAGGGCCTCAGCAACCATATACAATGAGCAGTTCTTC. The complete variable domain, with remaining parts taken from reference TRBV18 and TRBJ2-1, reads NAGVMQNPRHLVRRRGQEARLRCSPMKGHSHVYWYRQLPEEGLKFMVYLQKENIIDESGMPKERFSAEFPKEGPSILRIQQVVRGDSAAYFCASSPPTPRSGRASATIYNEQFFGPGTRLTVL.

The chain employs TRBV19 and TRBJ1-1; D is unresolved. This CDR3 is 11 amino acids long. Germline V gives CDR1 LNHDA, CDR2 SQIVND (reference sequence). The V gene lost 9 bases and the J gene lost 8 bases, with 13 bases spanning the gap. The CDR3 coding sequence is TGTGCCAGCCGCTTTTTGCAGGAAGCTTTCTTT. Protein product: CASRFLQEAFF.

This clonotype was seen only a few times. The genes are TRBV3-1 and TRBJ2-2, with TRBD1 matching over 8 bases. There are 15 residues in the CDR3. CDR1 is LGHDT, CDR2 YNNKEL, per germline (reference sequence). With 3 bases clipped from V and 4 bases from J, the junction kept 4 bases outside the gene matches. CDR3 in DNA: TGTGCCAGCAGCCAGCGGACAGGGTTCACCGGGGAGCTGTTTTTT. It encodes CASSQRTGFTGELFF.